This TCR beta chain is drawn from a study of OX40 agonist ivuxolimab in advanced cancers. The study, taken as a whole, reports: At doses 0.1 to 3.0 mg/kg, CD4+ and CD8+ clones expanded. Among the lowest peripheral clonal expansion occurred in 0.1-3.0 mg/kg partial responders.

Produced via immunoSEQ multiplex PCR; TCRdb's table is partial and in-frame only. The table shows more than 50,000 clones, with around 85% occurring only once. About this clone itself: Its antigen is unknown.

CDR3 size: 16 residues. V gave up 5 bases and J gave up 5 bases, with 18 bases separating them. Germline CDR1 and CDR2: SGHTA and FQGNSA. The TCR was taken from an adult with an advanced solid tumor such as melanoma, head and neck, liver or kidney cancer. The starting material was CD4+ or CD8+ T cells sorted from blood, obtained in a trial of the OX40 agonist ivuxolimab. The chain is built from TRBV7-2 and TRBJ2-2, with a tentative D call TRBD2 (6 bases). CDR3 in amino acids: CASSPLPLATTGELFF. The CDR3 DNA sequence: TGTGCCAGCAGCCCCTTACCCCTAGCGACGACCGGGGAGCTGTTTTTT.